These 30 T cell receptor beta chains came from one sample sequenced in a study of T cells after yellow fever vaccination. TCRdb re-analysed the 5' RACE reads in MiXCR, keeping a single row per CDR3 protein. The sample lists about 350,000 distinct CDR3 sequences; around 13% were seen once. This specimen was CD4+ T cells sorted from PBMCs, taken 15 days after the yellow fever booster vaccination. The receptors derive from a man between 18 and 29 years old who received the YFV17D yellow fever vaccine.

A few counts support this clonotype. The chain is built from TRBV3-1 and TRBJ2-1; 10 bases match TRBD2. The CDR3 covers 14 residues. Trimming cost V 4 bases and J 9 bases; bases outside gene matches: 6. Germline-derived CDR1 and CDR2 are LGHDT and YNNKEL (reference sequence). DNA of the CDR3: TGTGCCAGCAGCCGCACTAGCGGGGATTTTGAGCAGTTCTTC. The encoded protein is CASSRTSGDFEQFF.

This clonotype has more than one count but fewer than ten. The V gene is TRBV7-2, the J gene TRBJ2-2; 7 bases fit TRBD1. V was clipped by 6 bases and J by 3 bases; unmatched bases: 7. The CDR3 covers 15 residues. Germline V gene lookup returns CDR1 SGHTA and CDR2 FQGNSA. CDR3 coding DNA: TGTGCCAGCAGTCAACGACAGGGACACACCGGGGAGCTGTTTTTT. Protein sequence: CASSQRQGHTGELFF.

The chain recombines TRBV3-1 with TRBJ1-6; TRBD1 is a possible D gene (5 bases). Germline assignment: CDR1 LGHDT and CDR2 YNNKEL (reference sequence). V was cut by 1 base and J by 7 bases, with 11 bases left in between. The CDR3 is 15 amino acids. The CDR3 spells CASSQVQGGNSPLHF. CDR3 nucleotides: TGTGCCAGCAGCCAAGTGCAGGGTGGGAATTCACCCCTCCACTTT.

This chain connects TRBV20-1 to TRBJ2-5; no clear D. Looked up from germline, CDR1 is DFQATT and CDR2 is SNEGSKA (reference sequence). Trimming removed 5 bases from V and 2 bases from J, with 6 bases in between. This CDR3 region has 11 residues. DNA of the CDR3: TGCAGTGCTCAACCTCAAGAGACCCAGTACTTC. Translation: CSAQPQETQYF.

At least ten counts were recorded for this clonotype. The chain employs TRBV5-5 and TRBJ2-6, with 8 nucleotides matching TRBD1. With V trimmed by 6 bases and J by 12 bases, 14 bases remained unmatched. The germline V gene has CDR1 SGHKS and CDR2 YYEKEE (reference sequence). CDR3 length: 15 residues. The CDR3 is CASTLTTGGQSVLTF. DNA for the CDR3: TGTGCCAGCACCCTGACCACAGGGGGGCAAAGCGTCCTGACTTTC.

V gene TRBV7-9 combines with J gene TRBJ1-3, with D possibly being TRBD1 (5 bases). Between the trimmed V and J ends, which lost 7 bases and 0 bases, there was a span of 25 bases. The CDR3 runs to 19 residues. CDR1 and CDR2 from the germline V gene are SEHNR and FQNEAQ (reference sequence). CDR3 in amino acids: CASTLPRGTGPYSGNTIYF. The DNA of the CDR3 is TGTGCCAGCACGCTCCCCCGAGGCACAGGTCCCTACTCTGGAAACACCATATATTTT.

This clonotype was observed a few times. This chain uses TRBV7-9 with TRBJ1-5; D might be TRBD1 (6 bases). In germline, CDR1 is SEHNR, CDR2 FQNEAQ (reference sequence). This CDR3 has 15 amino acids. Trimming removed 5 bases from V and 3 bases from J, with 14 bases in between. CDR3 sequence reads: CASSPHGQINQPQHF. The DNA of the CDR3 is TGTGCCAGCAGCCCACACGGACAGATCAATCAGCCCCAGCATTTT. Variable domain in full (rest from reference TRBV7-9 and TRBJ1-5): DTGVSQNPRHKITKRGQNVTFRCDPISEHNRLYWYRQTLGQGPEFLTYFQNEAQLEKSRLLSDRFSAERPKGSFSTLEIQRTEQGDSAMYLCASSPHGQINQPQHFGDGTRLSIL.

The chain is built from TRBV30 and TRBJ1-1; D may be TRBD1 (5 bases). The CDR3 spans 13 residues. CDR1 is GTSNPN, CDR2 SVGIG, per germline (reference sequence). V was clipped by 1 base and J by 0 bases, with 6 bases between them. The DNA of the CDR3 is TGTGCCTGGAGTGGACAGCTGAACACTGAAGCTTTCTTT. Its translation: CAWSGQLNTEAFF.

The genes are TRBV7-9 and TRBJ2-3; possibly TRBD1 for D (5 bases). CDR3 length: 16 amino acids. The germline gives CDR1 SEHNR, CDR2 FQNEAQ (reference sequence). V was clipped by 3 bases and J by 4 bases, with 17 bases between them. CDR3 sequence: CASSFLGALGPDTQYF. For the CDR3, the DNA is TGTGCCAGCAGCTTTTTAGGGGCCCTTGGGCCAGATACGCAGTATTTT.

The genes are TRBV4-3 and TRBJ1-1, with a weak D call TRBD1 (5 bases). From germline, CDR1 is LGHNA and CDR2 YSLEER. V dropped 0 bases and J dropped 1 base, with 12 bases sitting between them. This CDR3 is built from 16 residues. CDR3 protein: CASSQDPQGANTEAFF. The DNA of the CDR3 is TGCGCCAGCAGCCAAGATCCCCAGGGAGCGAACACTGAAGCTTTCTTT.

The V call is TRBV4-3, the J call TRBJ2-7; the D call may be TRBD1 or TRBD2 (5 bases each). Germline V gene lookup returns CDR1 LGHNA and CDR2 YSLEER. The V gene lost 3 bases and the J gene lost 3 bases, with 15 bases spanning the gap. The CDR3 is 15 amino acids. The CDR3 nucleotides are TGCGCCAGCAGCCAGGAAGGGACGGGATTCTACGAGCAGTACTTC. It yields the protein CASSQEGTGFYEQYF.

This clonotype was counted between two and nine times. The CDR3 sequence: CAISVQGNGDTQYF. The CDR3 region has the DNA TGTGCCATCAGTGTACAGGGGAATGGAGATACGCAGTATTTT. This rearrangement joins TRBV10-3 to TRBJ2-3; 7 bases match TRBD1. Germline trimming cut 4 bases from V and 5 bases from J; bases unmatched to any gene: 6. This CDR3 region has 14 residues. Germline CDR1 and CDR2: ENHRY and SYGVKD.

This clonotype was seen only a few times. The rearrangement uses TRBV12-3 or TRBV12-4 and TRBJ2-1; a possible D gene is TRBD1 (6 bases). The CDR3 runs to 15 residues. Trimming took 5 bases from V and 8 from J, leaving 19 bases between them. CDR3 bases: TGTGCCAGCAGTGGACGCGGTCAGGGGATCGATGAGCAGTTCTTC. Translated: CASSGRGQGIDEQFF.

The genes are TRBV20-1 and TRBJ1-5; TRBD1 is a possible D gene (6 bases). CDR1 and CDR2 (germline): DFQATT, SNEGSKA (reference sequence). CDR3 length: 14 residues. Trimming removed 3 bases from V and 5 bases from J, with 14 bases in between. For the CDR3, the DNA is TGCAGTGCTAGTGGGCAGGGACAAGATCAGCCCCAGCATTTT. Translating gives CSASGQGQDQPQHF.

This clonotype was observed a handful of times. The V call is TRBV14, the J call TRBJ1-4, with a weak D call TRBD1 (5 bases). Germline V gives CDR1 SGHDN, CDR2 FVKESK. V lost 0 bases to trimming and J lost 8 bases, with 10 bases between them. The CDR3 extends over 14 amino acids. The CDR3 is CASSQERGFEKLFF. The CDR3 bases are TGTGCCAGCAGCCAAGAAAGGGGATTCGAAAAACTGTTTTTT.

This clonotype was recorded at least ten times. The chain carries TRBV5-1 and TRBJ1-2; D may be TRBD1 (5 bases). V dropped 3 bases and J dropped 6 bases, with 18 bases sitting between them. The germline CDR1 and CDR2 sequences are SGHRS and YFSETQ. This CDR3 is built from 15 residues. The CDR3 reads CASSSSNRKEDGYTF. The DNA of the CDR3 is TGCGCCAGCAGCTCAAGCAACAGGAAGGAGGATGGCTACACCTTC.

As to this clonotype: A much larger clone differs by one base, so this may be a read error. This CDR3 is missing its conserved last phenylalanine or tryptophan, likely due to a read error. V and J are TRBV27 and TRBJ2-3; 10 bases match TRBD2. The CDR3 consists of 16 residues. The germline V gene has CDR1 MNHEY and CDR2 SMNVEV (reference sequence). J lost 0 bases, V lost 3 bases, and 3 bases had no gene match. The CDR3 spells CASSLGSGGSTDTQYV. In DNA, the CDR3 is TGTGCCAGCAGTTTGGGTAGCGGGGGGAGCACAGATACGCAGTATGTT.

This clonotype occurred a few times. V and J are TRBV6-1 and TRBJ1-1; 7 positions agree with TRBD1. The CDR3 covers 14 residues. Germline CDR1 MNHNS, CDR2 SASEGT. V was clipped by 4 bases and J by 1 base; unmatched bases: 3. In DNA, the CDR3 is TGTGCCAGCAGTGCGGACAGGACGAACACTGAAGCTTTCTTT. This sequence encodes CASSADRTNTEAFF.

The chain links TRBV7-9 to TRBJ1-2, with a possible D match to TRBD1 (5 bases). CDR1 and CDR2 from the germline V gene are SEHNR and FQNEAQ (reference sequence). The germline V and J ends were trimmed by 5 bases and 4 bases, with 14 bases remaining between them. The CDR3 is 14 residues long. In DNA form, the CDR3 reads TGTGCCAGCAGCCCTCGTGGAGGGGCCTATGGCTACACCTTC. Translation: CASSPRGGAYGYTF.

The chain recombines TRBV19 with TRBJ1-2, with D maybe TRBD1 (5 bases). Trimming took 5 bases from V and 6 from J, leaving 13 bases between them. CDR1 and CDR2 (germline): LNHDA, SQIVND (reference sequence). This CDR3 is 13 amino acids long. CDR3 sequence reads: CASSAWQGDGYTF. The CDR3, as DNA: TGTGCCAGTAGTGCTTGGCAGGGAGATGGCTACACCTTC.

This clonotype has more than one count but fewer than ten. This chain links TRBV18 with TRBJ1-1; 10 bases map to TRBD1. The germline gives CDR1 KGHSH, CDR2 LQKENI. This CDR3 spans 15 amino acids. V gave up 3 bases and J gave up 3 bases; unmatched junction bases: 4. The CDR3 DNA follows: TGTGCCAGCTCACCTCGGACAGGGGGTGACACTGAAGCTTTCTTT. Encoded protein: CASSPRTGGDTEAFF.

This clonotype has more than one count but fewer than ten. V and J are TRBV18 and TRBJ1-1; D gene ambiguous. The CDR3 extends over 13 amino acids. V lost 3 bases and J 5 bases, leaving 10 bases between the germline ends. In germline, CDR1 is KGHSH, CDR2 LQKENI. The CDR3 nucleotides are TGTGCCAGCTCACCGAGCCGAGAGACTGAAGCTTTCTTT. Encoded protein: CASSPSRETEAFF.

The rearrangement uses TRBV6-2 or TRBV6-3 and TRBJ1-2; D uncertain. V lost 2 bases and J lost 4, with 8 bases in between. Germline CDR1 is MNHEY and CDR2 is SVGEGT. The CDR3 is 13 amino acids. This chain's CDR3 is CASSYGGPYGYTF. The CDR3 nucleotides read TGTGCCAGCAGTTACGGAGGCCCCTATGGCTACACCTTC.

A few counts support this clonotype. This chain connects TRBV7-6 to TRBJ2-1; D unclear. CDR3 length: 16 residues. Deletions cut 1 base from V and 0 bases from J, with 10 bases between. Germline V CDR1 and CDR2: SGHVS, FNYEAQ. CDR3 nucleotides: TGTGCCAGCAGCTTAGTTGGTATTAGCTCCTACAATGAGCAGTTCTTC. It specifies CASSLVGISSYNEQFF. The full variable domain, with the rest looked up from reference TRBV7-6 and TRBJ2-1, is GAGVSQSPRYKVTKRGQDVALRCDPISGHVSLYWYRQALGQGPEFLTYFNYEAQQDKSGLPNDRFSAERPEGSISTLTIQRTEQRDSAMYRCASSLVGISSYNEQFFGPGTRLTVL.

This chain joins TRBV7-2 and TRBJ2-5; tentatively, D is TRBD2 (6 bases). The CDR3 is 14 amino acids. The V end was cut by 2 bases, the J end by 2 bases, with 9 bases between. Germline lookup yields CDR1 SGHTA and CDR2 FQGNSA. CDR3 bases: TGTGCCAGCAGCTTAATCCGGGGGCAAGAGACCCAGTACTTC. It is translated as CASSLIRGQETQYF.

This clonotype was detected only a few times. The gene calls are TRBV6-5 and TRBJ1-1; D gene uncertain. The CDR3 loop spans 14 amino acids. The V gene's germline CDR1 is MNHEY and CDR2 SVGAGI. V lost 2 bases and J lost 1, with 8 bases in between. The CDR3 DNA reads TGTGCCAGCAGTTACACGGAGGGGAACACTGAAGCTTTCTTT. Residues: CASSYTEGNTEAFF.

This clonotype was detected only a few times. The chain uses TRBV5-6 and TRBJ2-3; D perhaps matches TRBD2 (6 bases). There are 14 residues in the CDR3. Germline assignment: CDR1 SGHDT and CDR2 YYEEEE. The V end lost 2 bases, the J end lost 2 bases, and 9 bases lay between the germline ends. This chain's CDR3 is CASSFREFTDTQYF. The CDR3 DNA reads TGTGCCAGCAGCTTCCGGGAGTTCACAGATACGCAGTATTTT.

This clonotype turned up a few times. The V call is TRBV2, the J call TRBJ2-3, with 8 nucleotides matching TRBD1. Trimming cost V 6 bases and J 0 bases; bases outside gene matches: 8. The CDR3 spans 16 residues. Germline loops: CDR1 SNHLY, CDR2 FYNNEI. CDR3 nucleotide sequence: TGTGCCAGCAGGCCGACAGGGGCCTCTAGCACAGATACGCAGTATTTT. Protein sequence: CASRPTGASSTDTQYF. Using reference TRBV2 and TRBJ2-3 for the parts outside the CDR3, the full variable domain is EPEVTQTPSHQVTQMGQEVILRCVPISNHLYFYWYRQILGQKVEFLVSFYNNEISEKSEIFDDQFSVERPDGSNFTLKIRSTKLEDSAMYFCASRPTGASSTDTQYFGPGTRLTVL.

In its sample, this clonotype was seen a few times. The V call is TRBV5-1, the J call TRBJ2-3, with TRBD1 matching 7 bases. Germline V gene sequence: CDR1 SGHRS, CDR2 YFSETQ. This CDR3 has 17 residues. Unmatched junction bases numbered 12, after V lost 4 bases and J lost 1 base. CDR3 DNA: TGCGCCAGCAGCCCCTTTCACAGGGGAAGGGGCACAGATACGCAGTATTTT. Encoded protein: CASSPFHRGRGTDTQYF.

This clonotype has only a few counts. This chain's CDR3 is CASTRRGGSNSPLHF. The CDR3, as DNA: TGTGCCAGCACCCGACGTGGGGGCAGTAATTCACCCCTCCACTTT. The chain links TRBV12-3 or TRBV12-4 to TRBJ1-6; D perhaps matches TRBD1 (6 bases). The CDR3 is 15 amino acids. Trimming removed 7 bases at V and 6 bases at J, with 16 bases between.